Following are 27 T cell receptor beta chains from one sample sequenced in a study of blood T cell repertoires in COVID-19. Measured with immunoSEQ multiplex PCR; TCRdb has only the in-frame clones, and not every one. Altogether about 170,000 clones are present, roughly 80% being singletons, with the ten largest covering approximately 2.5%. The sequenced material came from peripheral blood. The receptor set was obtained from a human donor with acute or convalescent COVID-19. The donor label of this sample is uncertain.

The rearrangement joins TRBV7-2 to TRBJ2-7; 12 bases line up with TRBD2. CDR1 is SGHTA and CDR2 is FQGNSA in the germline V gene. V shed 7 bases and J 4 bases; nucleotides not matched to a gene: 8. The CDR3 spans 15 residues. For the CDR3, the DNA is TGTGCCAGCAACCCGACTAGCGGGGGACGTTACGAGCAGTACTTC. Its translation: CASNPTSGGRYEQYF.

In this sample, this clone turned up a few times. This rearrangement joins TRBV27 to TRBJ2-3; a possible D gene is TRBD2 (6 bases). Trimming stripped 1 base from V and 3 bases from J, with 11 bases between. The germline CDR1 and CDR2 sequences are MNHEY and SMNVEV (reference sequence). The CDR3 is made up of 15 amino acids. The CDR3 nucleotides are TGTGCCAGCAGTTTATGGGGGGATTGGACAGATACGCAGTATTTT. Translated, it gives CASSLWGDWTDTQYF.

There are a few counts of this clone. V is TRBV30 and J is TRBJ1-2, with a weak D call TRBD1 (6 bases). Germline-derived CDR1 and CDR2 are GTSNPN and SVGIG (reference sequence). This CDR3 spans 12 amino acids. V lost 1 base and J 4 bases, leaving 7 bases between the germline ends. The CDR3 bases are TGTGCCTGGAGTGGAGGGGGCTATGGCTACACCTTC. Translated: CAWSGGGYGYTF.

The rearrangement uses TRBV7-2 and TRBJ1-2, with D maybe TRBD1 (5 bases). The CDR3 spans 17 residues. Trimming removed 0 bases at V and 0 bases at J, with 14 bases between. Germline V gene sequence: CDR1 SGHTA, CDR2 FQGNSA. CDR3 nucleotides: TGTGCCAGCAGCTTAGCGAGCGGGACGGCTACTAACTATGGCTACACCTTC. Protein sequence: CASSLASGTATNYGYTF.

As for this clone: Other DNA sequences within the sample encode an identical CDR3. V gene TRBV5-4 combines with J gene TRBJ1-2; 7 bases align to TRBD1. Germline V gene sequence: CDR1 SGHNT, CDR2 YYREEE (reference sequence). V shed 0 bases and J 8 bases; nucleotides not matched to a gene: 1. The CDR3 has 12 residues. CDR3: CASSLDRGGYTF. The CDR3, as DNA: TGTGCCAGCAGCTTGGACAGGGGCGGCTACACCTTC.

This clone was recorded only once. The chain has TRBV6-5 and TRBJ2-7; perhaps TRBD2 as D (5 bases). The V and J ends lost 7 bases and 3 bases respectively, with 19 bases between them. The CDR3 length is 15 residues. Germline-derived CDR1 and CDR2 are MNHEY and SVGAGI. CDR3 in DNA: TGTGCCAGCATAAGCTTCAATGAGGGAAGCTACGAGCAGTACTTC. Translating it yields CASISFNEGSYEQYF.

The V call is TRBV2, the J call TRBJ2-7; TRBD2 agrees at 8 bases. Germline CDR1 is SNHLY and CDR2 is FYNNEI. This CDR3 has 14 residues. V shed 5 bases, J shed 1 base, and the junction held 4 bases outside the gene matches. This CDR3 is CASSSGGTSYEQYF. CDR3 DNA sequence: TGTGCCAGCAGTTCGGGAGGGACTTCCTACGAGCAGTACTTC.

This clone was detected once. The V call is TRBV2, the J call TRBJ2-3; 12 nucleotides align to TRBD2. Trimming took 7 bases from V and 6 from J; bases not matched to a gene: 11. The CDR3 covers 16 residues. CDR1 is SNHLY, CDR2 FYNNEI, per germline. The CDR3 here is CASKSPTSGRLDTQYF. CDR3 DNA sequence: TGTGCCAGCAAAAGTCCAACTAGCGGGAGGTTGGATACGCAGTATTTT.

The chain joins TRBV7-2 to TRBJ1-2, with 9 positions matching TRBD1. Trimming removed 7 bases from V and 8 bases from J; junction bases left unmatched: 8. This CDR3 is 13 amino acids long. CDR1 is SGHTA, CDR2 FQGNSA, per germline. CDR3: CASIPTGGLGYTF. DNA for the CDR3: TGTGCCAGCATCCCAACAGGGGGCTTAGGCTACACCTTC.

CDR3 nucleotide sequence: TGCGCCAGCAGCTTGGCCGACAGGGGAAGCGAGCAGTACTTC. This gives the protein CASSLADRGSEQYF. This chain links TRBV5-1 with TRBJ2-7; 8 nucleotides align to TRBD1. Germline lookup yields CDR1 SGHRS and CDR2 YFSETQ. The CDR3 consists of 14 residues. V shed 0 bases, J shed 6 bases, and the junction held 5 bases outside the gene matches.

In the case of this clone: Germline is not matched at one junction end, which may reflect a read error. The sample has other DNA sequences that encode this CDR3 too. This chain links TRBV19 with TRBJ1-5, with D perhaps matching TRBD1 (6 bases). The length of the CDR3 is 14 residues. Germline V gene lookup returns CDR1 LNHDA and CDR2 SQIVND (reference sequence). The chain's CDR3 is CASSINTGPQPQHF. The CDR3 DNA reads as TGTGCCAGTAGTATAAACACAGGGCCTCAGCCTCAGCATTTT.

This clone showed up just a few times. This sample also contains other DNA sequences that code for the same CDR3. The rearrangement uses TRBV5-1 and TRBJ1-1; 7 bases map to TRBD1. Germline assignment: CDR1 SGHRS and CDR2 YFSETQ. V lost 4 bases to trimming and J lost 2 bases; unmatched junction nucleotides: 8. The CDR3 has 15 amino acids. The CDR3, as DNA: TGCGCCAGCAGCCCGGGAGGGGGCGAAAACACTGAAGCTTTCTTT. Its translation is CASSPGGGENTEAFF.

This chain uses TRBV27 with TRBJ2-7; 12 bases agree with TRBD2. The CDR3 is 16 amino acids. Germline CDR1 and CDR2: MNHEY and SMNVEV (reference sequence). J lost 4 bases, V lost 5 bases, and 9 bases had no gene match. The CDR3 nucleotides read TGTGCCAGCAGTCCCAGGACTAGCGGGACGAATTACGAGCAGTACTTC. Protein: CASSPRTSGTNYEQYF.

This chain joins TRBV4-2 and TRBJ2-4; 7 bases align to TRBD1. The CDR3 contains 15 residues. V shed 1 base, J shed 3 bases, and the junction held 3 bases outside the gene matches. The germline CDR1 and CDR2 sequences are LGHNA and YNFKEQ. CDR3 residues: CASSQGDSHKNIQYF. The CDR3 DNA is TGTGCCAGCAGCCAAGGGGACAGCCACAAAAACATTCAGTACTTC.

The rearrangement joins TRBV13 to TRBJ2-2; 7 bases map to TRBD2. This CDR3 contains 15 residues. Germline V CDR1 and CDR2: PRHDT, FYEKMQ (reference sequence). The V gene end was trimmed by 7 bases and the J gene end by 1 base; junction bases not matched to a gene: 6. The CDR3 loop is CASTISGVNTGELFF. The CDR3, as DNA: TGTGCCAGCACCATAAGCGGGGTGAACACCGGGGAGCTGTTTTTT.

This chain uses TRBV2 with TRBJ2-5; 7 bases match TRBD2. The junction had 5 bases not matched to a gene; V was cut back by 8 bases and J by 5 bases. Germline lookup yields CDR1 SNHLY and CDR2 FYNNEI. The length of the CDR3 is 12 residues. CDR3 DNA: TGTGCCAGCTCGTACGGGGGGGAGACCCAGTACTTC. Its protein product is CASSYGGETQYF.

The V call is TRBV2, the J call TRBJ1-1; TRBD1 matches at 8 bases. Germline V gene sequence: CDR1 SNHLY, CDR2 FYNNEI. The CDR3 consists of 14 residues. V lost 2 bases, J lost 5 bases, and 4 bases stayed unmatched. The chain's CDR3 is CASSESQGATEAFF. Written as DNA, the CDR3 is TGTGCCAGCAGTGAATCGCAGGGGGCAACTGAAGCTTTCTTT.

Points on this clone: Other DNA sequences in the same sample also yield this CDR3. The genes are TRBV7-2 and TRBJ2-2; TRBD2 aligns across 8 bases. There are 16 residues in the CDR3. Trimming removed 5 bases from V and 8 bases from J; junction bases left unmatched: 13. Germline lookup yields CDR1 SGHTA and CDR2 FQGNSA. The CDR3 DNA follows: TGTGCCAGCAGCACTACTAGCGGTAGTACCACTGGGGAGCTGTTTTTT. Residues: CASSTTSGSTTGELFF.

This CDR3 is CASSDLIRGVYGYTF. The CDR3 DNA reads as TGTGCCAGCAGTGATTTGATCCGGGGGGTCTATGGCTACACCTTC. V gene TRBV6-1 combines with J gene TRBJ1-2; D possibly corresponds to TRBD1 (5 bases). This CDR3 spans 15 amino acids. Germline CDR1 and CDR2: MNHNS and SASEGT. Trimming stripped 3 bases from V and 4 bases from J, with 15 bases between.

The CDR3 spells CASRAGVVNNEQFF. The CDR3 DNA reads as TGTGCCAGTAGAGCGGGGGTTGTGAACAATGAGCAGTTCTTC. The V gene is TRBV19, the J gene TRBJ2-1; 8 bases are shared with TRBD2. CDR3 length equals 14 residues. V dropped 6 bases and J dropped 5; count of bases not matched to a gene: 6. Germline CDR1 reads LNHDA; CDR2 reads SQIVND (reference sequence).

This clone has only a few counts. The chain uses TRBV29-1 and TRBJ1-5; 9 bases fit TRBD1. V dropped 6 bases and J dropped 7; count of bases not matched to a gene: 4. The CDR3 consists of 12 residues. Looked up from germline, CDR1 is SQVTM and CDR2 is ANQGSEA. This CDR3 is CSVRQGGQPQHF. CDR3 DNA sequence: TGCAGCGTAAGACAGGGGGGACAGCCCCAGCATTTT.

Written as DNA, the CDR3 is TGCGCCAGCAGCCCCAGAGCGGGTCTACTTAAAGCTTTCTTT. Amino acid sequence: CASSPRAGLLKAFF. The V call is TRBV4-1, the J call TRBJ1-1; D uncertain. The CDR3 runs to 14 residues. Per germline, CDR1 MGHRA and CDR2 YSYEKL. Trimming cost V 4 bases and J 9 bases, with 18 bases left between them.

The count of this clone is one. Other DNA sequences in this sample translate to the same CDR3. The gene calls are TRBV19 and TRBJ1-1; the D gene is possibly TRBD1 (6 bases). Germline lookup yields CDR1 LNHDA and CDR2 SQIVND (reference sequence). V lost 5 bases and J lost 1, with 11 bases in between. This CDR3 comprises 14 residues. The CDR3 DNA reads as TGTGCCAGTAGTCTACAGGGTAAGAACACTGAAGCTTTCTTT. Protein product: CASSLQGKNTEAFF.

This CDR3 is CASREDRAGQPQHF. For the CDR3, the DNA is TGTGCCAGCAGGGAAGACAGGGCAGGGCAGCCCCAGCATTTT. This rearrangement joins TRBV5-4 to TRBJ1-5; TRBD1 matches at 7 bases. Germline CDR1 is SGHNT and CDR2 is YYREEE (reference sequence). The J segment lost 7 bases and the V segment lost 5 bases, leaving 9 bases of the junction unmatched. The CDR3 extends over 14 amino acids.

This chain connects TRBV11-2 to TRBJ2-7, with 12 bases identical to TRBD2. Trimming at V came to 4 bases and at J to 4 bases, leaving 2 bases not matched to a gene. The CDR3 extends over 14 amino acids. Germline CDR1 reads SGHAT; CDR2 reads FQNNGV. The CDR3 reads CASSSLAGGYEQYF. The CDR3, as DNA: TGTGCCAGCAGCTCACTAGCGGGGGGATACGAGCAGTACTTC.

The chain links TRBV4-2 to TRBJ1-2; a possible D gene is TRBD1 (6 bases). The ends were cut back, 4 bases at V and 8 bases at J, with 20 bases in the middle. This CDR3 spans 15 amino acids. Germline values: CDR1 LGHNA, CDR2 YNFKEQ. In DNA form, the CDR3 reads TGTGCCAGCAGCCCCAACGGGGGGGCGGGGTGGGGCTACACCTTC. Encoded protein: CASSPNGGAGWGYTF.

The chain couples TRBV28 to TRBJ1-2, with D possibly being TRBD1 (6 bases). The CDR3 has 14 amino acids. CDR1 and CDR2 (germline): MDHEN, SYDVKM. V lost 1 base, J lost 2 bases, and 8 bases lay in between. The CDR3 sequence: CASSLYQGNYGYTF. The DNA of the CDR3 is TGTGCCAGCAGTTTATACCAGGGGAACTATGGCTACACCTTC.